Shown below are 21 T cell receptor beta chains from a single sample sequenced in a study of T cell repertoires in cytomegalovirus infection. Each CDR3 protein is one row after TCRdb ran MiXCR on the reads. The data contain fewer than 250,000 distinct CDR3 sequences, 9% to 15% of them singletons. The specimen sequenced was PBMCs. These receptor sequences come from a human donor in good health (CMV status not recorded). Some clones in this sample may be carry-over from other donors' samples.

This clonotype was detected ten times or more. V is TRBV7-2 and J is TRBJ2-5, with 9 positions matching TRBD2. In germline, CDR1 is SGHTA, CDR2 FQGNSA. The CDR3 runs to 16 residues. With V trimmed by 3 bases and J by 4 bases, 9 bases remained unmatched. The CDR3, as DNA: TGTGCCAGCAGCTTCCTTGGAGGGCGGGGGGGAGAGACCCAGTACTTC. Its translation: CASSFLGGRGGETQYF.

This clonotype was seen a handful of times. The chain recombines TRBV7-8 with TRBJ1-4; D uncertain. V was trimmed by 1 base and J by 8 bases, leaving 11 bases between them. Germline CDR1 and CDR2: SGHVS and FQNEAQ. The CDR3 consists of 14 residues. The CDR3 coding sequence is TGTGCCAGCAGCTTAGAAGTAGGCGGAGAAAAACTGTTTTTT. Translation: CASSLEVGGEKLFF.

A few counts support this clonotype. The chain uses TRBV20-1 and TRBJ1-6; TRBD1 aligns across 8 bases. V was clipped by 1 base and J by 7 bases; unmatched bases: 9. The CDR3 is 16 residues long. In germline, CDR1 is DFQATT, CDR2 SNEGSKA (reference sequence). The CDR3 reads CSARVGGQGGNSPLHF. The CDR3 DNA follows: TGCAGTGCTAGAGTCGGTGGACAGGGAGGGAATTCACCCCTCCACTTT.

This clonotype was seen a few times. The DNA for the CDR3 is TGTGCCAGCAGCTTTCTCAGTTCACCCCTCCACTTT. It is translated as CASSFLSSPLHF. The chain employs TRBV7-2 and TRBJ1-6, with D unresolved. Germline CDR1 is SGHTA and CDR2 is FQGNSA. This CDR3 is built from 12 residues. Trimming cost V 3 bases and J 9 bases, with 6 bases left between them. Full variable domain (outside the CDR3, taken from reference TRBV7-2 and TRBJ1-6): GAGVSQSPSNKVTEKGKDVELRCDPISGHTALYWYRQSLGQGLEFLIYFQGNSAPDKSGLPSDRFSAERTGGSVSTLTIQRTQQEDSAVYLCASSFLSSPLHFGNGTRLTVT.

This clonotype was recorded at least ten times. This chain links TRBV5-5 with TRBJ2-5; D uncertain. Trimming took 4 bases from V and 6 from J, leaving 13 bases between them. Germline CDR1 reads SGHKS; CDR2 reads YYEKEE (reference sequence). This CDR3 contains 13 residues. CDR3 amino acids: CASSDGFEQTQYF. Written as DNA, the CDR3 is TGTGCCAGCAGCGACGGATTCGAACAGACCCAGTACTTC. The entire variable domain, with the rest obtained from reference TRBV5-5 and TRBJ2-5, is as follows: DAGVTQSPTHLIKTRGQQVTLRCSPISGHKSVSWYQQVLGQGPQFIFQYYEKEERGRGNFPDRFSARQFPNYSSELNVNALLLGDSALYLCASSDGFEQTQYFGPGTRLLVL.

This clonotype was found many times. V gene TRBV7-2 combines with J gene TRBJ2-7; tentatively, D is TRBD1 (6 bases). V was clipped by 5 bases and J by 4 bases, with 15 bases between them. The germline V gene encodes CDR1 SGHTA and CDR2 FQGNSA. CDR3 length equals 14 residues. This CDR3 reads CASSPGTIPYEQYF. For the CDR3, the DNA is TGTGCCAGCAGCCCAGGGACAATTCCTTACGAGCAGTACTTC. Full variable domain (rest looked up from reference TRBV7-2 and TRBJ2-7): GAGVSQSPSNKVTEKGKDVELRCDPISGHTALYWYRQSLGQGLEFLIYFQGNSAPDKSGLPSDRFSAERTGGSVSTLTIQRTQQEDSAVYLCASSPGTIPYEQYFGPGTRLTVT.

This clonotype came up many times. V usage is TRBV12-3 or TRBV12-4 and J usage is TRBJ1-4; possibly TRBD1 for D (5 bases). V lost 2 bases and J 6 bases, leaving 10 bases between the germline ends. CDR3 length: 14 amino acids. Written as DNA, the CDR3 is TGTGCCAGCAGTTTAAGGGGATGGGATGAAAAACTGTTTTTT. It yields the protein CASSLRGWDEKLFF.

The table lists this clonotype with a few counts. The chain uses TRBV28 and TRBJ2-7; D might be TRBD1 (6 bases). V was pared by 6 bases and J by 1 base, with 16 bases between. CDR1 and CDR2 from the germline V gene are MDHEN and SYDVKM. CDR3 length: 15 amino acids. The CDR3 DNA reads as TGTGCCAGCAGCCTAGACAGGTTTGCTTCCTACGAGCAGTACTTC. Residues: CASSLDRFASYEQYF.

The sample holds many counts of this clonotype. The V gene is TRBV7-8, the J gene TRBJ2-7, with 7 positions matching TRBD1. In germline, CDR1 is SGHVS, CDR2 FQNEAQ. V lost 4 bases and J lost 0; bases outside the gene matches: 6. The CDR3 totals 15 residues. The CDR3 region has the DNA TGTGCCAGCAGCTATAAACAGGGGAGCTCCTACGAGCAGTACTTC. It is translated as CASSYKQGSSYEQYF.

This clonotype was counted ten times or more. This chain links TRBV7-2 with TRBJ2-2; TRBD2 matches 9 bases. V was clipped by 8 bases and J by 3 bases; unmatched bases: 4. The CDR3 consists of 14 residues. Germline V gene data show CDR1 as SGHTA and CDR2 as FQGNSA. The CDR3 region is CASGSGGYTGELFF. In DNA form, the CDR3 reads TGTGCCAGCGGAAGCGGGGGGTACACCGGGGAGCTGTTTTTT.

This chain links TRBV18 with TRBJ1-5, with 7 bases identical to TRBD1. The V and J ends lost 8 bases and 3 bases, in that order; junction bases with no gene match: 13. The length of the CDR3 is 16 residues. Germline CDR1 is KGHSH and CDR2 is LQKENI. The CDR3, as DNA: TGTGCCAGCGCGATCCGGAGGGACAGTAACAATCAGCCCCAGCATTTT. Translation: CASAIRRDSNNQPQHF.

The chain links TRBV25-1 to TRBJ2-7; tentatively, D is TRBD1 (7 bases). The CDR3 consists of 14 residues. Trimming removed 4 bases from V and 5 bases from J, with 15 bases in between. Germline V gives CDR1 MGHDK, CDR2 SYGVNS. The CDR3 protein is CASSARQGLDEQYF. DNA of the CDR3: TGTGCCAGCAGTGCCAGACAGGGACTGGACGAGCAGTACTTC.

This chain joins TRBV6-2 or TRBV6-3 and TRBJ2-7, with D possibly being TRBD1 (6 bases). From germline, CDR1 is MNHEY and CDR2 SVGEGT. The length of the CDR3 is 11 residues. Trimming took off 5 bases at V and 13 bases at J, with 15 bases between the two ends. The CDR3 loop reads CASSRRDISYF. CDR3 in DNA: TGTGCCAGCAGTCGAAGGGACATATCTTACTTC.

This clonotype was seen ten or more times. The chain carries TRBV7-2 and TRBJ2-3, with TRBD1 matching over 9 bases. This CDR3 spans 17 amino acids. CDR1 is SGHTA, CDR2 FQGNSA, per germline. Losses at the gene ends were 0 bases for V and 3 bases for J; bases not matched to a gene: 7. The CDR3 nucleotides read TGTGCCAGCAGCTTAGCCGGGACAGGGAAGAGGACAGATACGCAGTATTTT. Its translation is CASSLAGTGKRTDTQYF.

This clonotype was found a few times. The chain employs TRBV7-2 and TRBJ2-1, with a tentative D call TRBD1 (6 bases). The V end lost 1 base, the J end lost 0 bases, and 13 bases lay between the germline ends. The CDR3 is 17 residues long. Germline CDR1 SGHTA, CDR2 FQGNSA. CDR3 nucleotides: TGTGCCAGCAGCTTAGGGGCAGGGGCTATCTCCTACAATGAGCAGTTCTTC. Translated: CASSLGAGAISYNEQFF. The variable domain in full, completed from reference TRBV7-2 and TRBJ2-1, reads GAGVSQSPSNKVTEKGKDVELRCDPISGHTALYWYRQSLGQGLEFLIYFQGNSAPDKSGLPSDRFSAERTGGSVSTLTIQRTQQEDSAVYLCASSLGAGAISYNEQFFGPGTRLTVL.

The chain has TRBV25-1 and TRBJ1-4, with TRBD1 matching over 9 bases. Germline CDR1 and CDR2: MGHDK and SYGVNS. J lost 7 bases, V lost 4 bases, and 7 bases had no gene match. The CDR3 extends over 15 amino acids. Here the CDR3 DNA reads TGTGCCAGCAGTGCTCACAGGGGGCCGGGTGAAAAACTGTTTTTT. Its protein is CASSAHRGPGEKLFF.

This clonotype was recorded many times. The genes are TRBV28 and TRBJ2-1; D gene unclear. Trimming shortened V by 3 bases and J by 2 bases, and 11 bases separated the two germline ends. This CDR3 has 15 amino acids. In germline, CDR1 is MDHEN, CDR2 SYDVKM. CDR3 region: CASSFVSFPYNEQFF. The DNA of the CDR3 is TGTGCCAGCAGTTTTGTTTCATTCCCCTACAATGAGCAGTTCTTC.

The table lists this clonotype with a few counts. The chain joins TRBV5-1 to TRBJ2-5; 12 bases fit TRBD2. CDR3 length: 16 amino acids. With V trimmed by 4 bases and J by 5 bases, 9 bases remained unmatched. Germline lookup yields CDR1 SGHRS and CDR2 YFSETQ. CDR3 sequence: CASSRTSGVNSETQYF. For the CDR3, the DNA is TGCGCCAGCAGCCGGACTAGCGGGGTTAACTCGGAGACCCAGTACTTC.

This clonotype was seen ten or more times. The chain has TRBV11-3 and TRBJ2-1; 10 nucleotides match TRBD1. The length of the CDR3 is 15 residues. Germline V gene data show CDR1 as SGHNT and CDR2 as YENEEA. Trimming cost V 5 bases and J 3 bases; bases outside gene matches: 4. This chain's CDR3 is CASSETGGNYNEQFF. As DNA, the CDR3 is TGTGCCAGCAGCGAGACAGGGGGCAACTACAATGAGCAGTTCTTC.

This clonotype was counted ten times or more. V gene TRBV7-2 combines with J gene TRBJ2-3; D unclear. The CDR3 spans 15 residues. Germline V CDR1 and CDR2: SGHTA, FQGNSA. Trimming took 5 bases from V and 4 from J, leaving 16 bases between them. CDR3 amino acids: CASSLVAEMADTQYF. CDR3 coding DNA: TGTGCCAGCAGCCTGGTCGCGGAGATGGCAGATACGCAGTATTTT.

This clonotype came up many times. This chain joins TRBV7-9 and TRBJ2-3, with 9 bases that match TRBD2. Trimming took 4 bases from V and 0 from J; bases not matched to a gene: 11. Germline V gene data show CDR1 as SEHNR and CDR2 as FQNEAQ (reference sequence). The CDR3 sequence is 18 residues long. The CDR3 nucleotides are TGTGCCAGCAGCTCGCCAGGGAGCGGGGGGTCTAGCACAGATACGCAGTATTTT. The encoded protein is CASSSPGSGGSSTDTQYF.